This T cell receptor (beta chain) emerged from a study of T cells in Graves' hyperthyroidism and ophthalmopathy. Study-level findings and limits: Also found in blood were most expanded thyroid clonotypes above 0.001.

There are many counts of this clonotype. Its antigen is as yet unknown. Germline CDR1 and CDR2: LGHDT and YNNKEL (reference sequence). Trimming took 0 bases from V and 7 from J; bases not matched to a gene: 8. The CDR3 has 15 residues. Graves' hyperthyroidism showing no ophthalmopathy progression within 18 months was considered stable. The study based diagnoses on clinical symptoms, serum thyroxine and TRAb, thyroid ultrasound and orbital computed tomography. Isolation of PBMCs was performed on 9.5 to 10 ml fresh peripheral blood. What was amplified from RNA transcripts were TCR beta CDR3 regions. When the TCR CDR3 underwent first-round RT-PCR, the HTBI primer set was used. TCRdb re-derived calls from the multiplex PCR reads in MiXCR, one entry per CDR3 protein. This table holds more than 75,000 distinct CDR3 sequences, about half found once.

The chain couples TRBV3-1 to TRBJ2-5; the match to TRBD2 covers 7 bases. The sequenced sample consisted of blood. The TCR sequence derives from a woman in her forties with Graves' hyperthyroidism. The CDR3 DNA sequence: TGTGCCAGCAGCCAAGATCGAGCGGGGACGGGGACCCAGTACTTC. It encodes CASSQDRAGTGTQYF.